The clone carrying this T cell receptor beta chain was seen repeatedly, ten times or more. This sample is drawn from a study of T cells in Graves' hyperthyroidism and ophthalmopathy. Amplification of TCR beta CDR3 regions was performed using RNA transcripts as template. A set of HTBI primers served as the primers for a first-round RT-PCR of the TCR CDR3. MiXCR, run by TCRdb on the multiplex PCR reads, gives a single entry per CDR3 protein. The repertoire has about 620,000 distinct CDR3 sequences, about 16% of them found once; the top ten carry around 4%. The CDR3 consists of 14 residues. Per the germline V gene, CDR1 is KGHSH and CDR2 is LQKENI. Deletions cut 3 bases from V and 2 bases from J, with 8 bases between.

The receptor was derived from a woman aged 25 to 39 with Graves' hyperthyroidism. V usage is TRBV18 and J usage is TRBJ2-1; D is undetermined. The sequenced sample consisted of blood. The CDR3 spells CASSPAVAYNEQFF. CDR3 nucleotides: TGTGCCAGCTCACCGGCGGTAGCCTACAATGAGCAGTTCTTC.